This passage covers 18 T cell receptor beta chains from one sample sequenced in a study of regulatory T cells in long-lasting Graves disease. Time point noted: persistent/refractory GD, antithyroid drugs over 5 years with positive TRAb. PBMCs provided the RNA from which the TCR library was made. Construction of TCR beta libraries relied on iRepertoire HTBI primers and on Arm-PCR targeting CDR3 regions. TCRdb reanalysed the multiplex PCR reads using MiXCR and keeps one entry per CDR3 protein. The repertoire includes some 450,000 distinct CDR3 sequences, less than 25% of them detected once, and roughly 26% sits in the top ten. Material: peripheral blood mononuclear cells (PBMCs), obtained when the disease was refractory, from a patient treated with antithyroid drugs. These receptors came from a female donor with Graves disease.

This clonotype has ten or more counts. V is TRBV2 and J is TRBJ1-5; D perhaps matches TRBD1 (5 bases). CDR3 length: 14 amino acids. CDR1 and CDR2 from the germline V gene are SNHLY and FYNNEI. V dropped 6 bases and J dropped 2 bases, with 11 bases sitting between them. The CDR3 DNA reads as TGTGCCAGCAGCGCAGACAGCGGCAATCAGCCCCAGCATTTT. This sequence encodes CASSADSGNQPQHF.

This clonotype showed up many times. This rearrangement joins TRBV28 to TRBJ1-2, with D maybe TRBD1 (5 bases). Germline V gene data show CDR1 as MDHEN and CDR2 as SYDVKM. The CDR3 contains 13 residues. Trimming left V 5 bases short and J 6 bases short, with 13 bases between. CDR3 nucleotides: TGTGCCAGCAGTCCCGGGACTCTGAATGGCTACACCTTC. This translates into CASSPGTLNGYTF.

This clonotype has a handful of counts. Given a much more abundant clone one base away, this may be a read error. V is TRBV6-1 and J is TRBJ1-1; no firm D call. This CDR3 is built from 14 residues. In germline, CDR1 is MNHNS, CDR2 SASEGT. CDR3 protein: CASSTLSTNTEASF. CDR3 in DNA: TGTGCCAGCAGCACACTATCCACTAACACTGAAGCTTCCTTT.

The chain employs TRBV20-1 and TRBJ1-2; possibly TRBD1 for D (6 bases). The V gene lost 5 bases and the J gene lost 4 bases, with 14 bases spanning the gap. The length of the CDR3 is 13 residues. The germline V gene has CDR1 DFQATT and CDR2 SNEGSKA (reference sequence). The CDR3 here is CSAEDRRSYGYTF. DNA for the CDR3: TGCAGTGCTGAAGACAGGCGAAGCTATGGCTACACCTTC.

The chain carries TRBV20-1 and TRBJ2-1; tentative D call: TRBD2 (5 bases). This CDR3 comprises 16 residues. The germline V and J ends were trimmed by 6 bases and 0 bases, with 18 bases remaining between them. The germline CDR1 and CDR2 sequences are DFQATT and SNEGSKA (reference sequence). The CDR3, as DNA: TGCAGTGCCCCGAACGTGGACTCGAGCTCCTACAATGAGCAGTTCTTC. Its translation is CSAPNVDSSSYNEQFF.

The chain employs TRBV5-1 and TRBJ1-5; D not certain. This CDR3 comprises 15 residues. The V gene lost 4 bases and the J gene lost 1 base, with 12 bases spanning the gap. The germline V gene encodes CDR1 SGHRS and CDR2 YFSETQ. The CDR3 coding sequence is TGCGCCAGCAGCCCCCACGCAGGCAGCAATCAGCCCCAGCATTTT. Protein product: CASSPHAGSNQPQHF.

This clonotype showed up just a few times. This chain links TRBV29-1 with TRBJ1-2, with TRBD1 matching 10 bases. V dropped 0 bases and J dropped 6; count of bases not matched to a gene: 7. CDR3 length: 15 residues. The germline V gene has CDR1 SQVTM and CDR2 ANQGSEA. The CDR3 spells CSVEDPLTGGNGYTF. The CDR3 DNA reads TGCAGCGTTGAAGATCCTTTGACAGGGGGCAATGGCTACACCTTC.

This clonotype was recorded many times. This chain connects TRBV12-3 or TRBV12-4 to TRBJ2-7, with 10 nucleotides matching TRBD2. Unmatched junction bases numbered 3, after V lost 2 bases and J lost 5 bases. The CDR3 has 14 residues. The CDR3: CASSLLAGDHEQYF. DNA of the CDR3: TGTGCCAGCAGTTTACTAGCGGGAGATCACGAGCAGTACTTC.

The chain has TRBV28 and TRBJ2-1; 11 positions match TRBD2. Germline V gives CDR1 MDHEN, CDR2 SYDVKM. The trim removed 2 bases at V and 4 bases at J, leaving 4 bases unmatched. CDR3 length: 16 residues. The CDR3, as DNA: TGTGCCAGCAGTTTAGAACTAGCGGGGGATTACAATGAGCAGTTCTTC. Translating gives CASSLELAGDYNEQFF.

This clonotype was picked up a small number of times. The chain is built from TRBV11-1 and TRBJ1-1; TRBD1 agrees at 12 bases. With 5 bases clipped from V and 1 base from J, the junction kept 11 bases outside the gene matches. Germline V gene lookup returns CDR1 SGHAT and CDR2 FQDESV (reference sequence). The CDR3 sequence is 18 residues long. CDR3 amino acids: CASSKMGQGASRNTEAFF. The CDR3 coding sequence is TGTGCCAGCAGCAAGATGGGACAGGGGGCGAGTCGGAACACTGAAGCTTTCTTT.

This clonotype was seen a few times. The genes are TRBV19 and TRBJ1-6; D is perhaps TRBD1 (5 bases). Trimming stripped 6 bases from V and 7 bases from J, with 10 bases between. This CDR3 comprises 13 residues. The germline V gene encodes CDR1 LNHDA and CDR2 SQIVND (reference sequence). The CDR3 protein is CASSRQTNSPLHF. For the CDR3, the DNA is TGTGCCAGTAGCCGACAGACGAATTCACCCCTCCACTTT.

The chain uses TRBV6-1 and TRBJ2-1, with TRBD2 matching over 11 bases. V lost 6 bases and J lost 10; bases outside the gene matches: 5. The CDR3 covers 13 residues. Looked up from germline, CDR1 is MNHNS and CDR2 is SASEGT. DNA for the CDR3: TGTGCCAGCAGGCTTTCTAGCGGGGGGGAGCAGTTCTTC. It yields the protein CASRLSSGGEQFF.

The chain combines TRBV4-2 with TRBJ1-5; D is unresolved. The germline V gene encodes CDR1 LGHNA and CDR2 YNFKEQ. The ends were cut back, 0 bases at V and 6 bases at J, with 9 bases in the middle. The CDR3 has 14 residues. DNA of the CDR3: TGTGCCAGCAGCCAAGAGGCGGGAAGTCAGCCCCAGCATTTT. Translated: CASSQEAGSQPQHF.

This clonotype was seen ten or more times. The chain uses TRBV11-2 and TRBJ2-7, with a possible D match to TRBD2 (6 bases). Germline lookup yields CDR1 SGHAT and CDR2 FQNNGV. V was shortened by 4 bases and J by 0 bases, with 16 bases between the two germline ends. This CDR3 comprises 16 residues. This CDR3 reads CASSSIGGILSYEQYF. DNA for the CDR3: TGTGCCAGCAGCTCTATTGGCGGGATCCTCTCCTACGAGCAGTACTTC.

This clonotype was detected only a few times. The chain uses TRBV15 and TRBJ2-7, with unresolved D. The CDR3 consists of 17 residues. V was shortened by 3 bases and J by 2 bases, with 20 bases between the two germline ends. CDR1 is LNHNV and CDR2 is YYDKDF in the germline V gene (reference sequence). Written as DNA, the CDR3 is TGTGCCACCAGCAGTACGTTAGGGCAGAGTAACGCCTACGAGCAGTACTTC. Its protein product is CATSSTLGQSNAYEQYF.

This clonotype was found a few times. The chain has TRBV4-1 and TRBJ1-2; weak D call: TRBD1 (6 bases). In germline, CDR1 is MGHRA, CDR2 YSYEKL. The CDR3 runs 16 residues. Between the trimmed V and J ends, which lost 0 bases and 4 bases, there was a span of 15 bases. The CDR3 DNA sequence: TGCGCCAGCAGCCAAGATCAGGGTCAGGGGTTCTATGGCTACACCTTC. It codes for CASSQDQGQGFYGYTF.

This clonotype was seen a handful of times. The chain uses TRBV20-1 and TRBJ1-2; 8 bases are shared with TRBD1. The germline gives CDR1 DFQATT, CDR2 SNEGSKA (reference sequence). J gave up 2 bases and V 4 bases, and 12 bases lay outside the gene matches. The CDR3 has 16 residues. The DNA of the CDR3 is TGCAGTGCTAAGGCCGCCGACAGGGGAAACAACTATGGCTACACCTTC. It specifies CSAKAADRGNNYGYTF.

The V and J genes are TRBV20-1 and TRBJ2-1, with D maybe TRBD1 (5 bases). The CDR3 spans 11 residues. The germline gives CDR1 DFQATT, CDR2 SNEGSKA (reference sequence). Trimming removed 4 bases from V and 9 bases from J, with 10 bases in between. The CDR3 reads CSANRLREQFF. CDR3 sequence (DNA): TGCAGTGCTAACAGGCTTCGTGAGCAGTTCTTC.